The source of this T cell receptor (beta chain) is a study of T cells in localized non-small cell lung cancer. CDR3 length: 14 amino acids. Trimming removed 7 bases from V and 5 bases from J; junction bases left unmatched: 9. Germline V gives CDR1 SNHLY, CDR2 FYNNEI. Of note for this clone: Its target is not known.

This table comes from immunoSEQ multiplex PCR, and its TCRdb copy is limited to in-frame clones, with some not included. This sample yields tens of thousands of clones, of which around 90% are seen a single time; just under 2% belongs to the top ten. General study results and limits: Out of the top 100 tumor clones, a median about 58 were seen in adjacent lung.

This receptor was identified in a woman aged 35 to 69 with stage I lung adenocarcinoma. The source was peripheral blood, collected before any cancer treatment. The chain uses TRBV2 and TRBJ1-1, with 8 bases aligning to TRBD1. In DNA, the CDR3 is TGTGCCAGCAACGGACAGGGCCCTGGGACTGAAGCTTTCTTT. It codes for CASNGQGPGTEAFF.